These T cell receptor beta chains were read from a single sample in a study of blood T cell repertoires in COVID-19. Here immunoSEQ multiplex PCR was the method, and the copy in TCRdb shows in-frame clones only, minus some. Of about 230,000 clones in the sample, roughly 83% were seen once. Specimen: peripheral blood. The receptor set was obtained from a woman aged 70-85 years with active or convalescent COVID-19. Both conserved end residues are part of each CDR3. The D gene is left open where the match is weak. Clone size is given for some rows only: seen once, a few or many times, or a class if the clone is expanded.

>-|TRBV19|TRBJ2-5|-
CASSIGASAQETQYF
TGTGCCAGTAGTATAGGGGCTAGCGCACAAGAGACCCAGTACTTC
>-|TRBV5-1|TRBJ1-4|-
CASSLDPGRGEKLFF
TGCGCCAGCAGTCTCGATCCGGGCCGAGGGGAAAAACTGTTTTTT
>-|TRBV11-2|TRBJ2-2|TRBD2
CASSPLRGMTGELFF
TGTGCCAGCAGCCCCTTGCGGGGGATGACCGGGGAGCTGTTTTTT
>-|TRBV19|TRBJ1-5|-
CASRSIGEEPQHF
TGTGCCAGTAGATCGATCGGGGAGGAGCCCCAGCATTTT
>-|TRBV30|TRBJ2-1|-
CAWSSMGAADEQFF
TGTGCCTGGAGTTCGATGGGGGCAGCGGATGAGCAGTTCTTC
>-|TRBV18|TRBJ1-1|TRBD1
CASSPPAGGDTEAFF
TGTGCCAGCTCACCACCGGCAGGGGGCGACACTGAAGCTTTCTTT
>-|TRBV5-1|TRBJ2-2|-
CASSPTRVNTGELFF
TGCGCCAGCAGCCCCACCAGGGTTAACACCGGGGAGCTGTTTTTT
>-|TRBV10-3|TRBJ2-3|-
CAISSGLSTDTQYF
TGTGCCATCAGCTCAGGGTTGAGCACAGATACGCAGTATTTT
>-|TRBV30|TRBJ2-3|TRBD2
CAWRLAGDRTDTQYF
TGTGCCTGGAGACTAGCGGGAGATCGTACAGATACGCAGTATTTT
>once|TRBV7-9|TRBJ2-7|TRBD2
CASGPRAGGPYEQYF
TGTGCCAGCGGGCCCCGAGCGGGAGGGCCCTACGAGCAGTACTTC
>-|TRBV2|TRBJ1-1|-
CASLKDGLNTEAFF
TGTGCCAGCCTGAAAGACGGGTTGAACACTGAAGCTTTCTTT
>-|TRBV7-9|TRBJ2-7|-
CASSFAPGSEQYF
TGTGCCAGCAGCTTTGCCCCGGGGAGCGAGCAGTACTTC
>-|TRBV4-1|TRBJ1-5|TRBD1
CASSQETPDRDLEPQHF
TGCGCCAGCAGCCAAGAAACCCCGGACAGGGACTTAGAGCCCCAGCATTTT
>-|TRBV2|TRBJ2-3|-
CASSENGVSTDTQYF
TGTGCCAGCAGTGAAAACGGGGTGAGCACAGATACGCAGTATTTT
>-|TRBV5-4|TRBJ2-3|-
CASRRTYTDTQYF
TGTGCCAGCAGGCGGACTTATACAGATACGCAGTATTTT
>-|TRBV5-1|TRBJ2-1|-
CASTPMTTGYNEQFF
TGCGCCAGCACCCCTATGACCACAGGATACAATGAGCAGTTCTTC
>-|TRBV9|TRBJ2-5|-
CASSVTILETQYF
TGTGCCAGCAGCGTAACAATTCTGGAGACCCAGTACTTC
>-|TRBV5-1|TRBJ2-5|TRBD2
CASSSLAGGHETQYF
TGCGCCAGCAGCTCTCTAGCGGGGGGGCACGAGACCCAGTACTTC
>-|TRBV3-1/TRBV3-2|TRBJ2-1|TRBD2
CASSQDGGGKFFF
TGTGCCAGCAGCCAAGACGGCGGGGGGAAATTCTTCTTC
>-|TRBV9|TRBJ2-7|TRBD2
CASSVLGLAGGEQYF
TGTGCCAGCAGCGTATTGGGGCTAGCGGGAGGCGAGCAGTACTTC
>-|TRBV5-5|TRBJ2-7|TRBD2
CASSPGVAGDSF
TGTGCCAGCAGCCCTGGGGTAGCGGGAGACTCGTTC
>-|TRBV7-6|TRBJ2-5|TRBD2
CASTHRGTSGRTETQYF
TGTGCCAGCACACACAGGGGGACTAGCGGGAGGACAGAGACCCAGTACTTC
>-|TRBV5-1|TRBJ2-7|TRBD2
CASSGLAGYEQYF
TGCGCCAGCAGCGGTCTAGCGGGATACGAGCAGTACTTC
>-|TRBV3-1/TRBV3-2|TRBJ1-6|-
CASSPLSDSSGNSPLHF
TGTGCCAGCAGCCCCTTGAGTGATTCGTCGGGGAATTCACCCCTCCACTTT
>once|TRBV2|TRBJ2-5|-
CASRGGAVETQYF
TGTGCCAGCAGGGGTGGGGCGGTGGAGACCCAGTACTTC
>once|TRBV11-2|TRBJ2-2|-
CASSRFEGLRTAGELFF
TGTGCCAGCAGCCGGTTTGAGGGACTCCGCACTGCCGGGGAGCTGTTTTTT